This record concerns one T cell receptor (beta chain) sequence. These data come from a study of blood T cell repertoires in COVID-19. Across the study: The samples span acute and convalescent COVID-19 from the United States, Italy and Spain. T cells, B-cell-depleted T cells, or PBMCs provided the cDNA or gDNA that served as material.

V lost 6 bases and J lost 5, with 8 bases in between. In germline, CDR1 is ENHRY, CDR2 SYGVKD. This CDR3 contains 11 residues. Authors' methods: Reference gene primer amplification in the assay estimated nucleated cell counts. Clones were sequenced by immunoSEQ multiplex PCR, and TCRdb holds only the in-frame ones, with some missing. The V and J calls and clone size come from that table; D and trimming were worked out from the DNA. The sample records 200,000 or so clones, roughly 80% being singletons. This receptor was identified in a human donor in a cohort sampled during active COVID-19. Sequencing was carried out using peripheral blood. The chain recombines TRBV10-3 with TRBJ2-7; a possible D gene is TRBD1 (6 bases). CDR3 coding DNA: TGTGCCATCAGCAACAGGGACGAGCAGTACTTC. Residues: CAISNRDEQYF.